Each of the 32 T cell receptor beta chains below was sequenced from the same sample in a study of T cells in Graves' hyperthyroidism and ophthalmopathy. Amplified TCR beta CDR3 regions derived from RNA transcripts. A set of HTBI primers served as the primers for a first-round RT-PCR of the TCR CDR3. TCRdb fed the multiplex PCR reads into MiXCR, producing one record per CDR3 protein. Of roughly 570,000 distinct CDR3 sequences listed, approximately 44% are singletons. Sequenced sample: peripheral blood or thyroid tissue (not recorded which). The receptors derive from an adult woman with Graves' disease, either hyperthyroidism or ophthalmopathy (not recorded which).

This clonotype was observed many times. CDR3 sequence (DNA): TGCAGTGCTAGAGTGGTGGGGACGGGGAACACCGGGGAGCTGTTTTTT. It is translated as CSARVVGTGNTGELFF. V is TRBV20-1 and J is TRBJ2-2; perhaps D is TRBD1 or TRBD2 (5 bases each). V gave up 1 base and J gave up 1 base, with 13 bases separating them. This CDR3 has 16 amino acids. The germline gives CDR1 DFQATT, CDR2 SNEGSKA (reference sequence).

The chain employs TRBV29-1 and TRBJ2-7, with D possibly being TRBD1 (7 bases). The CDR3 contains 15 residues. Between the trimmed V and J ends, which lost 0 bases and 5 bases, there was a span of 17 bases. Germline V lookup: CDR1 SQVTM, CDR2 ANQGSEA. The CDR3 spells CSVEDRSGGTHEQYF. The CDR3 coding sequence is TGCAGCGTTGAAGATAGGTCAGGGGGGACCCACGAGCAGTACTTC.

The CDR3 loop is CATSDQGHYGYIQYF. As DNA, the CDR3 is TGTGCCACCAGCGATCAGGGTCACTATGGCTACATTCAGTACTTC. The chain recombines TRBV15 with TRBJ2-4; maybe TRBD1 (5 bases). Germline V CDR1 and CDR2: LNHNV, YYDKDF (reference sequence). V lost 5 bases, J lost 8 bases, and 19 bases lay in between. This CDR3 is built from 15 residues.

This clonotype was observed a few times. The chain carries TRBV7-9 and TRBJ1-1, with TRBD1 identical over 10 bases. J gave up 0 bases and V 5 bases, and 6 bases lay outside the gene matches. This CDR3 spans 16 amino acids. CDR1 is SEHNR, CDR2 FQNEAQ, per germline (reference sequence). CDR3 sequence reads: CASSPRTGGLNTEAFF. The CDR3 coding sequence is TGTGCCAGCAGCCCCCGGACAGGGGGTTTGAACACTGAAGCTTTCTTT.

Only a few counts were recorded for this clonotype. This chain uses TRBV6-2 or TRBV6-3 with TRBJ2-2; 7 bases agree with TRBD1. The CDR3 runs to 16 residues. V lost 6 bases and J lost 6; bases outside the gene matches: 13. Germline V gene lookup returns CDR1 MNHEY and CDR2 SVGEGT. The CDR3: CASSKTGLGRPGELFF. CDR3 sequence (DNA): TGTGCCAGCAGCAAGACAGGGCTCGGTCGTCCCGGGGAGCTGTTTTTT.

The rearrangement joins TRBV30 to TRBJ1-2; D uncertain. Germline V gives CDR1 GTSNPN, CDR2 SVGIG (reference sequence). V was trimmed by 2 bases and J by 4 bases, leaving 11 bases between them. The CDR3 extends over 13 amino acids. CDR3 sequence reads: CAWSLKGRYGYTF. The DNA of the CDR3 is TGTGCCTGGAGTCTTAAGGGCCGCTATGGCTACACCTTC.

This clonotype has a count of ten or more. This chain connects TRBV11-2 to TRBJ1-2; D call uncertain. Germline CDR1 is SGHAT and CDR2 is FQNNGV. V lost 2 bases and J 5 bases, leaving 9 bases between the germline ends. This CDR3 has 13 residues. The CDR3 loop is CASSLRGPYGYTF. CDR3 DNA sequence: TGTGCCAGCAGCTTAAGAGGTCCTTATGGCTACACCTTC. The full variable domain, with the rest looked up from reference TRBV11-2 and TRBJ1-2, is EAGVAQSPRYKIIEKRQSVAFWCNPISGHATLYWYQQILGQGPKLLIQFQNNGVVDDSQLPKDRFSAERLKGVDSTLKIQPAKLEDSAVYLCASSLRGPYGYTFGSGTRLTVV.

This clonotype was seen at least ten times. The CDR3 here is CASGGRSSPPLHF. CDR3 DNA sequence: TGTGCCAGCGGCGGGCGGTCCTCTCCACCCCTCCACTTT. The chain employs TRBV6-5 and TRBJ1-6; D is unresolved. The CDR3 covers 13 residues. The V end lost 8 bases, the J end lost 11 bases, and 16 bases lay between the germline ends. Germline V CDR1 and CDR2: MNHEY, SVGAGI.

In this sample, this clonotype turned up once. This chain connects TRBV10-1 to TRBJ1-4, with 10 bases matching TRBD1. V trimming: 6 bases; J trimming: 14 bases; junction bases outside the gene matches: 6. Germline CDR1 WNHNN, CDR2 SYGVQD (reference sequence). CDR3 size: 12 residues. Here the CDR3 reads CASSQGTGALFF. The CDR3 DNA reads TGCGCCAGCAGCCAAGGGACAGGGGCTCTGTTTTTT.

V gene TRBV10-3 combines with J gene TRBJ2-5, with 8 bases fitting TRBD1. The length of the CDR3 is 15 residues. Per the germline V gene, CDR1 is ENHRY and CDR2 is SYGVKD. The trim removed 2 bases at V and 6 bases at J, leaving 8 bases unmatched. CDR3 residues: CAISENGQGRKTQYF. DNA for the CDR3: TGTGCCATCAGTGAGAATGGACAGGGTAGGAAGACCCAGTACTTC.

This rearrangement joins TRBV5-1 to TRBJ2-6; D gene ambiguous. V lost 5 bases, J lost 0 bases, and 9 bases lay in between. Per the germline V gene, CDR1 is SGHRS and CDR2 is YFSETQ. This CDR3 is built from 15 residues. CDR3 nucleotide sequence: TGCGCCAGCAGGGGAAGTACCTCTGGGGCCAACGTCCTGACTTTC. Its protein product is CASRGSTSGANVLTF.

This clonotype has at least ten counts. The chain combines TRBV20-1 with TRBJ1-2; D is unresolved. The CDR3 is 12 amino acids. The germline V gene has CDR1 DFQATT and CDR2 SNEGSKA (reference sequence). V was shortened by 0 bases and J by 7 bases, with 9 bases between the two germline ends. The DNA of the CDR3 is TGCAGTGCTAGAGACAACACCCCTGGCTACACCTTC. This translates into CSARDNTPGYTF.

The chain employs TRBV29-1 and TRBJ1-1, with TRBD1 as a possible D gene (5 bases). The V end lost 5 bases, the J end lost 4 bases, and 8 bases lay between the germline ends. Germline V gives CDR1 SQVTM, CDR2 ANQGSEA. CDR3 length: 11 residues. The CDR3 DNA sequence: TGCAGCGTTTTGGGGGGCACTGAAGCTTTCTTT. It yields the protein CSVLGGTEAFF.

The rearrangement links TRBV7-2 to TRBJ1-1; D unresolved. This CDR3 has 16 amino acids. V gave up 2 bases and J gave up 1 base, with 14 bases separating them. CDR1 is SGHTA and CDR2 is FQGNSA in the germline V gene. CDR3 coding DNA: TGTGCCAGCAGCTTATGGGCGGTAGCCACGAACACTGAAGCTTTCTTT. Amino acid sequence: CASSLWAVATNTEAFF.

The J gene is TRBJ1-4, the V gene TRBV4-1; D is possibly TRBD1 (5 bases). The CDR3 is made up of 15 amino acids. V was cut by 4 bases and J by 3 bases, with 12 bases left in between. Germline CDR1 is MGHRA and CDR2 is YSYEKL. The CDR3 protein is CASSRFLGANEKLFF. In nucleotides, the CDR3 is TGCGCCAGCAGCCGTTTCTTGGGGGCTAATGAAAAACTGTTTTTT.

The chain is built from TRBV9 and TRBJ2-1; D gene uncertain. The CDR3 length is 16 residues. V lost 0 bases and J 0 bases, leaving 10 bases between the germline ends. The germline V gene has CDR1 SGDLS and CDR2 YYNGEE. Here the CDR3 DNA reads TGTGCCAGCAGCGTAGAAGCGATCGTCTCCTACAATGAGCAGTTCTTC. It is translated as CASSVEAIVSYNEQFF.

The chain links TRBV9 to TRBJ1-1, with D possibly being TRBD1 (5 bases). CDR1 is SGDLS and CDR2 is YYNGEE in the germline V gene. Trimming pared 0 bases from V and 4 bases from J, leaving 13 bases between. The CDR3 runs 15 residues. CDR3 protein: CASSVGPEGITEAFF. CDR3 DNA: TGTGCCAGCAGCGTAGGTCCAGAGGGGATCACTGAAGCTTTCTTT.

The sample holds many counts of this clonotype. The chain employs TRBV20-1 and TRBJ1-5; possible D gene TRBD1, 5 bases. The CDR3 loop spans 14 amino acids. V was cut by 5 bases and J by 4 bases, with 15 bases left in between. From germline, CDR1 is DFQATT and CDR2 SNEGSKA (reference sequence). The CDR3 DNA reads as TGCAGTGCTCGTCAGGGATGGGAAAATCAGCCCCAGCATTTT. Translating it yields CSARQGWENQPQHF.

This clonotype was seen at least ten times. CDR3 bases: TGTGCCAGCAGCTCTGGGAGCTTTCTTAGCAATCAGCCCCAGCATTTT. Its protein is CASSSGSFLSNQPQHF. The chain recombines TRBV7-2 with TRBJ1-5; D not resolved. The CDR3 has 16 amino acids. Trimming stripped 4 bases from V and 0 bases from J, with 13 bases between. Germline values: CDR1 SGHTA, CDR2 FQGNSA.

This clonotype was found a few times. This rearrangement joins TRBV12-3 or TRBV12-4 to TRBJ1-5; a weak D match, TRBD1 (6 bases). Trimming removed 4 bases at V and 5 bases at J, with 12 bases between. This CDR3 is built from 14 residues. The CDR3 is CASSYNYRDQPQHF. The DNA of the CDR3 is TGTGCCAGCAGTTACAACTACAGGGATCAGCCCCAGCATTTT.

The rearrangement uses TRBV7-8 and TRBJ2-5, with TRBD1 identical over 7 bases. Germline CDR1 SGHVS, CDR2 FQNEAQ. This CDR3 has 12 amino acids. The junction had 3 bases not matched to a gene; V was cut back by 6 bases and J by 5 bases. CDR3 bases: TGTGCCAGCAGAGGGGGCGGGGAGACCCAGTACTTC. Translation: CASRGGGETQYF.

This clonotype was picked up many times. V usage is TRBV9 and J usage is TRBJ1-6; D might be TRBD1 (6 bases). The CDR3 is 14 residues long. The germline V gene encodes CDR1 SGDLS and CDR2 YYNGEE. V shed 3 bases and J shed 14 bases, with 18 bases lying between them. CDR3 sequence reads: CASSGGGPSRALHF. The CDR3 DNA reads as TGTGCCAGCAGCGGGGGGGGCCCCTCGAGGGCCCTCCACTTT. The full variable domain, its missing parts supplied by reference TRBV9 and TRBJ1-6, is DSGVTQTPKHLITATGQRVTLRCSPRSGDLSVYWYQQSLDQGLQFLIQYYNGEERAKGNILERFSAQQFPDLHSELNLSSLELGDSALYFCASSGGGPSRALHFGNGTRLTVT.

The chain employs TRBV25-1 and TRBJ2-7; 9 bases match TRBD2. Germline CDR1 reads MGHDK; CDR2 reads SYGVNS. J gave up 1 base and V 3 bases, and 4 bases lay outside the gene matches. The CDR3 runs 15 residues. This CDR3 is CASSDPREGSYEQYF. The CDR3 DNA is TGTGCCAGCAGTGACCCGCGGGAGGGATCCTACGAGCAGTACTTC.

CDR3 in amino acids: CASSLTGGAHEQFF. The CDR3 bases are TGTGCCAGCAGTCTTACGGGGGGGGCCCATGAGCAGTTCTTC. The chain has TRBV12-3 or TRBV12-4 and TRBJ2-1, with 8 bases lining up with TRBD2. The CDR3 runs to 14 residues. V lost 5 bases to trimming and J lost 8 bases; unmatched junction nucleotides: 8.

This clonotype was counted many times. The rearrangement uses TRBV5-5 and TRBJ2-2, with TRBD2 matching 7 bases. With V trimmed by 9 bases and J by 6 bases, 11 bases remained unmatched. The CDR3 loop spans 14 amino acids. Germline CDR1 and CDR2: SGHKS and YYEKEE (reference sequence). CDR3 protein: CATNRDYVSGELFF. CDR3 coding DNA: TGTGCCACCAACCGGGACTACGTTTCCGGGGAGCTGTTTTTT.

V gene TRBV11-2 combines with J gene TRBJ2-7; 7 positions match TRBD1. Germline lookup yields CDR1 SGHAT and CDR2 FQNNGV. This CDR3 is 15 amino acids long. After removal of 1 base from V and 4 bases from J, the junction contained 7 bases not matched to a gene. The CDR3 DNA reads TGTGCCAGCAGCTTAGTCCCAGGGGGTGGGTACGAGCAGTACTTC. This encodes CASSLVPGGGYEQYF.

The CDR3 here is CASSIQGGYSPLHF. CDR3 in DNA: TGTGCCAGTAGTATCCAGGGTGGTTATTCACCCCTCCACTTT. This chain connects TRBV19 to TRBJ1-6; D possibly corresponds to TRBD1 (5 bases). Trimming removed 3 bases at V and 8 bases at J, with 11 bases between. Germline CDR1 is LNHDA and CDR2 is SQIVND (reference sequence). CDR3 length: 14 amino acids. The full variable domain, with the rest looked up from reference TRBV19 and TRBJ1-6, is DGGITQSPKYLFRKEGQNVTLSCEQNLNHDAMYWYRQDPGQGLRLIYYSQIVNDFQKGDIAEGYSVSREKKESFPLTVTSAQKNPTAFYLCASSIQGGYSPLHFGNGTRLTVT.

The rearrangement links TRBV20-1 to TRBJ2-2; TRBD2 matches 9 bases. Germline V lookup: CDR1 DFQATT, CDR2 SNEGSKA (reference sequence). Trimming cost V 2 bases and J 4 bases; bases outside gene matches: 2. The CDR3 loop spans 14 amino acids. This CDR3 reads CSARLAGLTGELFF. CDR3 nucleotides: TGCAGTGCTAGACTAGCGGGACTCACCGGGGAGCTGTTTTTT.

The chain uses TRBV10-2 and TRBJ2-7; 8 bases fit TRBD1. CDR3 size: 16 residues. The germline V gene has CDR1 WSHSY and CDR2 SAAADI. V was clipped by 4 bases and J by 1 base; unmatched bases: 9. As DNA, the CDR3 is TGCGCCAGCAGTGGGACAGGGATCCCAAATTCCTACGAGCAGTACTTC. It specifies CASSGTGIPNSYEQYF.

This clonotype has a single count. CDR3 DNA sequence: TGCAGTGCTCGCAGACCCAGGACAGGGCGAAGTGGCTACACCTTC. Its protein product is CSARRPRTGRSGYTF. The chain couples TRBV20-1 to TRBJ1-2, with 8 positions matching TRBD1. Germline CDR1 reads DFQATT; CDR2 reads SNEGSKA (reference sequence). This CDR3 region has 15 residues. Germline trimming cut 5 bases from V and 7 bases from J; bases unmatched to any gene: 15.

This clonotype appeared a few times. This rearrangement joins TRBV5-1 to TRBJ1-4; a weak D match, TRBD1 (5 bases). The germline V gene has CDR1 SGHRS and CDR2 YFSETQ. CDR3 length equals 15 residues. Deletions cut 2 bases from V and 5 bases from J, with 13 bases between. The CDR3 DNA reads TGCGCCAGCAGCTTACAGGAGGCCTACAATGAAAAACTGTTTTTT. It specifies CASSLQEAYNEKLFF. Complete variable domain (other parts from reference TRBV5-1 and TRBJ1-4): KAGVTQTPRYLIKTRGQQVTLSCSPISGHRSVSWYQQTPGQGLQFLFEYFSETQRNKGNFPGRFSGRQFSNSRSEMNVSTLELGDSALYLCASSLQEAYNEKLFFGSGTQLSVL.

On this clonotype: The junction does not match germline at one end; this may be a read error. CDR3 loop: CASSLTSGEKTQYF. In DNA form, the CDR3 reads TGCGCCAGCAGCTTGACTAGCGGGGAAAAGACCCAGTACTTC. V usage is TRBV11-2 and J usage is TRBJ2-5, with 11 bases matching TRBD2. This CDR3 spans 14 amino acids. Germline lookup yields CDR1 SGHAT and CDR2 FQNNGV.